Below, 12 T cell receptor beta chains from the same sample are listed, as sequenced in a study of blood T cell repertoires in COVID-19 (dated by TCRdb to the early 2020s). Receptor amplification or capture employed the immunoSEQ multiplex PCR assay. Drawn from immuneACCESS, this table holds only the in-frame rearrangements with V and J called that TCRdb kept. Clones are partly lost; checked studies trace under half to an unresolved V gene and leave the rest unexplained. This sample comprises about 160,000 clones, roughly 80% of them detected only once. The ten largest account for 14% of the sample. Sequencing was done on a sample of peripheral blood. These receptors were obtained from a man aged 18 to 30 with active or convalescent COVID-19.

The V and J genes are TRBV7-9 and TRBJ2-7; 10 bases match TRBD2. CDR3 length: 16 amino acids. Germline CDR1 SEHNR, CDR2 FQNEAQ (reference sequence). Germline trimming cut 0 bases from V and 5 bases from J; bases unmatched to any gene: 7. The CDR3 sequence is CASSLATSGVRDEQYF. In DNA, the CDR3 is TGTGCCAGCAGCTTAGCAACTAGCGGGGTGCGCGACGAGCAGTACTTC.

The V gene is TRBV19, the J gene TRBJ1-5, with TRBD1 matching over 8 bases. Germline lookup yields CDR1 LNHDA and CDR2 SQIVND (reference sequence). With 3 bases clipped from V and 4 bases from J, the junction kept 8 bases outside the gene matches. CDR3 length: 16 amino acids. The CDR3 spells CASSMLGQGQNQPQHF. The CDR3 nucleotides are TGTGCCAGTAGTATGTTAGGACAGGGACAGAATCAGCCCCAGCATTTT.

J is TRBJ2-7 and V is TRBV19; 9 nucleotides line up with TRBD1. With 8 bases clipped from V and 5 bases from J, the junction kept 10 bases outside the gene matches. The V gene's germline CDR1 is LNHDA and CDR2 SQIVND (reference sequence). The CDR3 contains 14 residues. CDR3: CASETGGAGNEQYF. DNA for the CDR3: TGTGCCAGTGAAACAGGGGGCGCTGGCAACGAGCAGTACTTC.

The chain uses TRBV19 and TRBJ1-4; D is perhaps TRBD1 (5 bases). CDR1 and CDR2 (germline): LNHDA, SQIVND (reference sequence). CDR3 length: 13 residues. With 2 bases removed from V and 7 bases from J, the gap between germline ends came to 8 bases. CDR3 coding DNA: TGTGCCAGTAGTATAAGGGGATTTGAAAAACTGTTTTTT. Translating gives CASSIRGFEKLFF.

The DNA of the CDR3 is TGTGCCATCAGTGAAGGGACGACAGATCGGGAGGCTAGCACAGATACGCAGTATTTT. This codes for CAISEGTTDREASTDTQYF. The chain joins TRBV10-3 to TRBJ2-3; 7 bases line up with TRBD2. Germline CDR1 and CDR2: ENHRY and SYGVKD. The CDR3 contains 19 residues. V shed 3 bases and J 0 bases; nucleotides not matched to a gene: 15.

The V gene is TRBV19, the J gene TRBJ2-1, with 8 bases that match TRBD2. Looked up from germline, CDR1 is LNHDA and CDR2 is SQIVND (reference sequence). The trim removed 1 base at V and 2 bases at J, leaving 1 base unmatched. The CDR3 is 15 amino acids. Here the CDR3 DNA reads TGTGCCAGTAGTATAGGCGGGGGGCCCTACAATGAGCAGTTCTTC. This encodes CASSIGGGPYNEQFF.

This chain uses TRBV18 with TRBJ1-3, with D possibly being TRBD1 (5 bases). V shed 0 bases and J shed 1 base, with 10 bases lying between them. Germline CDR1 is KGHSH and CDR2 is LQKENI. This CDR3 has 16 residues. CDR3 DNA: TGTGCCAGCTCACCACCAAACGGGGGTTCTGGAAACACCATATATTTT. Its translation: CASSPPNGGSGNTIYF.

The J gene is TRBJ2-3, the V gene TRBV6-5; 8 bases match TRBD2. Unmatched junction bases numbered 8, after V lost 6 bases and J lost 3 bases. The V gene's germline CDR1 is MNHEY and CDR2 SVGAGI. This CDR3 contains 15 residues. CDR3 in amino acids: CASRTRGGSTDTQYF. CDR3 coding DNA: TGTGCCAGCAGAACCCGCGGGGGGTCGACAGATACGCAGTATTTT.

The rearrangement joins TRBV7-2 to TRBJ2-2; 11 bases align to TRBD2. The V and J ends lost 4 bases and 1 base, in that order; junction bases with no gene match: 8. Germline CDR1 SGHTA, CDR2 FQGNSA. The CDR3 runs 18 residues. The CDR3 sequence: CASSSDSGRAQNTGELFF. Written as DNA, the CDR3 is TGTGCCAGCAGCTCCGATAGCGGGAGGGCCCAGAACACCGGGGAGCTGTTTTTT.

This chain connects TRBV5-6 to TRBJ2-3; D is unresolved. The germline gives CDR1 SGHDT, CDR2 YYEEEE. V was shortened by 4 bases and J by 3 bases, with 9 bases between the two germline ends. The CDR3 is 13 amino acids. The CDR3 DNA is TGTGCCAGCAGCCCGCCCAGTACAGATACGCAGTATTTT. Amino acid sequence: CASSPPSTDTQYF.

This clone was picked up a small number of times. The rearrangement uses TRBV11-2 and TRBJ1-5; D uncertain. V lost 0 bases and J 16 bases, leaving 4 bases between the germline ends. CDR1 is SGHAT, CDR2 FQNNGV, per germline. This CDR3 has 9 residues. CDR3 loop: CASSLDLHF. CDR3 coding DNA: TGTGCCAGCAGCTTAGATCTACATTTT.

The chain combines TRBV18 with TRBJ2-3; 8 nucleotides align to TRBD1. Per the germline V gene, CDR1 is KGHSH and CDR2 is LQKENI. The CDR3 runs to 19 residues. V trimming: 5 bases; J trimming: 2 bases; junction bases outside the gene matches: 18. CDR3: CASSSQAQGVGRNTDTQYF. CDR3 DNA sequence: TGTGCCAGCTCATCACAAGCACAGGGGGTTGGAAGAAACACAGATACGCAGTATTTT.